Listed below are T cell receptor beta chains from one sample, sequenced in a study of identical twins. Via MiXCR, TCRdb re-called the 5' RACE reads, giving one row per CDR3 protein. The sample yields over 600,000 distinct CDR3 sequences, 21% seen once. These sequences were also reported in another study, on T cells expressing NK-cell markers.

The material sequenced was PBMCs. The receptors derive from a woman between 18 and 29 years old in good health. The CDR3 runs from the conserved cysteine through the conserved F or W. The D gene is left open where the match is weak. Expanded clones are given a class, and other clones once, few, many or no size at all.

many . TRBJ1-1 TRBV7-9 TGTGCCAGCAGCTTGGGTGGGGCGATGAAGTTAGAAGCTTTCTTT CASSLGGAMKLEAFF
few TRBD1 TRBJ2-1 TRBV20-1 TGCAGTGCCCTCCCGGACAGGGGATTTTACAATGAGCAGTTCTTC CSALPDRGFYNEQFF
. TRBD2 TRBJ2-3 TRBV5-1 TGCGCCAGCAGCTTGGGGCTAGCGGATTTCTCTAGCACAGATACGCAGTATTTT CASSLGLADFSSTDTQYF
. . TRBJ1-5 TRBV18 TGTGCCAGCTCACCAGAAAATCAGCCCCAGCATTTT CASSPENQPQHF
few . TRBJ2-7 TRBV6-2/TRBV6-3 TGTGCCAGCAGTTACTCGAGGCACGAGCAGTACTTC CASSYSRHEQYF
few TRBD1 TRBJ2-2 TRBV29-1 TGCAGCGTTGACAGGGACAGACACACCGGGGAGCTGTTTTTT CSVDRDRHTGELFF
many TRBD1 TRBJ2-7 TRBV29-1 TGCAGCGTTGAAGCAGACAGGGGAAGGACCTACGAGCAGTACTTC CSVEADRGRTYEQYF
once TRBD2 TRBJ2-3 TRBV20-1 TGCAGTGCGCCCAACGTCCGGACTAGCGGGGGGGGATGGGGCACAGATACGCAGTATTTT CSAPNVRTSGGGWGTDTQYF
. TRBD2 TRBJ2-7 TRBV7-2 TGTGCCAGCAGCTTAGTACTAGCGGGCAACTACGAGCAGTACTTC CASSLVLAGNYEQYF
. TRBD2 TRBJ2-7 TRBV5-1 TGCGCCAGCAGCGCCGTGGCTAGCGGGGGGCTCTACGAGCAGTACTTC CASSAVASGGLYEQYF